Each of the 31 T cell receptor beta chains below was sequenced from the same sample in a study of cytomegalovirus exposure and HLA in healthy donors. PCR primers comprised 60 Vbeta and 13 Jbeta primers. Here immunoSEQ multiplex PCR was the method, and the copy in TCRdb shows in-frame clones only, minus some. The sample includes more than 150,000 clones, roughly 87% of them seen just once. The sequenced sample consisted of PBMCs. All receptors come from a girl under three years old in good health and CMV-seronegative.

The chain has TRBV5-1 and TRBJ2-1; a possible D gene is TRBD1 (6 bases). The CDR3 consists of 14 residues. Trimming took 5 bases from V and 0 from J, leaving 9 bases between them. CDR1 is SGHRS, CDR2 YFSETQ, per germline. CDR3 in DNA: TGCGCCAGCAGGGGGGCCAGCTCCTACAATGAGCAGTTCTTC. Translating it yields CASRGASSYNEQFF.

This chain uses TRBV29-1 with TRBJ2-5; D may be TRBD1 (6 bases). The germline V gene encodes CDR1 SQVTM and CDR2 ANQGSEA. The CDR3 covers 13 residues. V was trimmed by 3 bases and J by 5 bases, leaving 13 bases between them. The CDR3 reads CSVEGTPGETQYF. The CDR3 DNA sequence: TGCAGCGTTGAGGGGACACCTGGGGAGACCCAGTACTTC.

This sequence joins TRBV2 and TRBJ1-2; possible D gene TRBD1, 5 bases. Trimming took 3 bases from V and 5 from J, leaving 16 bases between them. CDR1 is SNHLY and CDR2 is FYNNEI in the germline V gene. The CDR3 runs to 15 residues. This CDR3 is CASSDSQGFQYGYTF. CDR3 sequence (DNA): TGTGCCAGCAGTGATTCGCAGGGCTTTCAGTATGGCTACACCTTC.

This clone was counted a single time. This chain connects TRBV27 to TRBJ2-3; D is possibly TRBD1 (6 bases). CDR3 size: 15 residues. Trimming shortened V by 5 bases and J by 4 bases, and 16 bases separated the two germline ends. Germline assignment: CDR1 MNHEY and CDR2 SMNVEV (reference sequence). The CDR3 reads CASSPTGLVADTQYF. Here the CDR3 DNA reads TGTGCCAGCAGTCCGACAGGATTGGTCGCAGATACGCAGTATTTT.

The rearrangement links TRBV9 to TRBJ1-5, with TRBD1 as a possible D gene (6 bases). The CDR3 totals 13 residues. The V and J ends lost 3 bases and 11 bases respectively, with 15 bases between them. Germline V gene sequence: CDR1 SGDLS, CDR2 YYNGEE. CDR3: CASSDGGEGAQHF. The CDR3 DNA reads as TGTGCCAGCAGCGACGGAGGGGAGGGGGCCCAGCATTTT.

This rearrangement joins TRBV19 to TRBJ2-7, with 11 bases lining up with TRBD1. This CDR3 spans 14 amino acids. CDR1 and CDR2 from the germline V gene are LNHDA and SQIVND (reference sequence). With V trimmed by 3 bases and J by 4 bases, 2 bases remained unmatched. CDR3 DNA sequence: TGTGCCAGTAGTATGGGACAGGGGGGGTACGAGCAGTACTTC. It encodes CASSMGQGGYEQYF.

The chain links TRBV6-1 to TRBJ2-1; D ambiguous. Germline CDR1 and CDR2: MNHNS and SASEGT. The CDR3 spans 15 residues. V was shortened by 2 bases and J by 6 bases, with 14 bases between the two germline ends. The CDR3 is CASSEWSTWANEQFF. DNA for the CDR3: TGTGCCAGCAGTGAATGGTCTACCTGGGCCAATGAGCAGTTCTTC.

This clone was seen more than once but under ten times. V and J are TRBV9 and TRBJ2-5; 15 bases are shared with TRBD2. V lost 5 bases, J lost 1 base, and 3 bases stayed unmatched. This CDR3 is 16 amino acids long. Germline V lookup: CDR1 SGDLS, CDR2 YYNGEE. CDR3 loop: CASSRTSGGGQETQYF. For the CDR3, the DNA is TGTGCCAGCAGTCGGACTAGCGGGGGGGGCCAAGAGACCCAGTACTTC. The variable domain in full, completed from reference TRBV9 and TRBJ2-5, reads DSGVTQTPKHLITATGQRVTLRCSPRSGDLSVYWYQQSLDQGLQFLIQYYNGEERAKGNILERFSAQQFPDLHSELNLSSLELGDSALYFCASSRTSGGGQETQYFGPGTRLLVL.

In DNA form, the CDR3 reads TGTGCCAGCAGCCAGACCCCCCGGGACTACCCCTACGAGCAGTACTTC. Its translation is CASSQTPRDYPYEQYF. The chain employs TRBV14 and TRBJ2-7, with TRBD2 identical over 7 bases. Trimming at V came to 3 bases and at J to 2 bases, leaving 10 bases not matched to a gene. In germline, CDR1 is SGHDN, CDR2 FVKESK. The CDR3 is made up of 16 amino acids. Based on the CDR3 plus reference TRBV14 and TRBJ2-7, the full variable domain is EAGVTQFPSHSVIEKGQTVTLRCDPISGHDNLYWYRRVMGKEIKFLLHFVKESKQDESGMPNNRFLAERTGGTYSTLKVQPAELEDSGVYFCASSQTPRDYPYEQYFGPGTRLTVT.

The chain has TRBV10-2 and TRBJ2-7; TRBD1 matches 8 bases. V shed 2 bases, J shed 5 bases, and the junction held 5 bases outside the gene matches. CDR1 and CDR2 (germline): WSHSY, SAAADI. The CDR3 spans 14 residues. The CDR3 DNA sequence: TGCGCCAGCAGTGAGAACAGGGGACAGGACGAGCAGTACTTC. It specifies CASSENRGQDEQYF.

V gene TRBV6-1 combines with J gene TRBJ1-2; weak D call: TRBD1 (6 bases). The V end lost 5 bases, the J end lost 7 bases, and 17 bases lay between the germline ends. Germline CDR1 and CDR2: MNHNS and SASEGT. The CDR3 spans 14 residues. CDR3 nucleotides: TGTGCCAGCAGTCCATACAGGGCCTCGGGTGGCTACACCTTC. It yields the protein CASSPYRASGGYTF.

J is TRBJ1-2 and V is TRBV19; weak D call: TRBD1 (6 bases). Per the germline V gene, CDR1 is LNHDA and CDR2 is SQIVND (reference sequence). The CDR3 length is 15 residues. V gave up 8 bases and J gave up 6 bases, with 22 bases separating them. Here the CDR3 DNA reads TGTGCCAGTTTCCAAACTTACAGGGAAGGACATGGCTACACCTTC. This sequence encodes CASFQTYREGHGYTF.

The chain has TRBV5-4 and TRBJ1-2; possible D gene TRBD1, 6 bases. Germline V lookup: CDR1 SGHNT, CDR2 YYREEE (reference sequence). V was cut by 6 bases and J by 4 bases, with 19 bases left in between. The CDR3 has 15 residues. The CDR3 sequence is CASTSSGGQGYGYTF. In DNA, the CDR3 is TGTGCCAGCACCTCCAGCGGGGGGCAAGGCTATGGCTACACCTTC.

The chain is built from TRBV5-3 and TRBJ2-5, with TRBD2 identical over 8 bases. TRBV5-3 is sorted into the ORF group, with uncertain function. The CDR3 runs 14 residues. The junction had 8 bases not matched to a gene; V was cut back by 5 bases and J by 5 bases. CDR3 amino acids: CARRPLAGKETQYF. DNA for the CDR3: TGTGCCAGAAGGCCTTTAGCGGGAAAGGAGACCCAGTACTTC.

The V and J genes are TRBV6-5 and TRBJ2-1; TRBD2 aligns across 9 bases. The germline V gene has CDR1 MNHEY and CDR2 SVGAGI. This CDR3 spans 14 amino acids. Trimming at V came to 5 bases and at J to 4 bases, leaving 3 bases not matched to a gene. CDR3 nucleotide sequence: TGTGCCAGCAGTGTAGCGGGGGCTTACAATGAGCAGTTCTTC. It is translated as CASSVAGAYNEQFF.

The CDR3 protein is CASSWAGGPDTQYF. Written as DNA, the CDR3 is TGTGCCAGCAGTTGGGCAGGGGGACCAGATACGCAGTATTTT. The J gene is TRBJ2-3, the V gene TRBV6-5, with TRBD1 identical over 7 bases. The CDR3 is made up of 14 amino acids. Germline CDR1 MNHEY, CDR2 SVGAGI. The V and J ends lost 4 bases and 4 bases, in that order; junction bases with no gene match: 5.

The chain couples TRBV25-1 to TRBJ1-2; possible D gene TRBD1, 6 bases. This CDR3 spans 15 amino acids. Trimming took off 6 bases at V and 1 base at J, with 15 bases between the two ends. Per germline, CDR1 MGHDK and CDR2 SYGVNS. The CDR3 sequence is CASSATGWNNYGYTF. In DNA form, the CDR3 reads TGTGCCAGCAGCGCCACAGGGTGGAATAACTATGGCTACACCTTC.

The CDR3 bases are TGTGCCAGCAGCTACGGGACTAGCGGGGTTCAGGAGCAGTTCTTC. This encodes CASSYGTSGVQEQFF. The J gene is TRBJ2-1, the V gene TRBV5-6; TRBD2 agrees at 13 bases. Germline V gene sequence: CDR1 SGHDT, CDR2 YYEEEE. V lost 3 bases, J lost 10 bases, and 7 bases stayed unmatched. The CDR3 extends over 15 amino acids.

The chain employs TRBV6-1 and TRBJ2-5; TRBD2 aligns across 7 bases. The V gene's germline CDR1 is MNHNS and CDR2 SASEGT. The CDR3 loop spans 14 amino acids. J gave up 4 bases and V 6 bases, and 8 bases lay outside the gene matches. This CDR3 is CASRSGLAVETQYF. CDR3 in DNA: TGTGCCAGCAGATCGGGGCTAGCGGTAGAGACCCAGTACTTC.

The CDR3 DNA reads as TGTGCTAGTGGGATAGCGGGGGGGCGGGTTGGGACCCAGTACTTC. It specifies CASGIAGGRVGTQYF. The chain employs TRBV12-5 and TRBJ2-5, with 11 bases matching TRBD2. The J segment lost 7 bases and the V segment lost 6 bases, leaving 10 bases of the junction unmatched. This CDR3 is built from 15 residues. The germline CDR1 and CDR2 sequences are LGHNT and FRNRAP.

The chain combines TRBV2 with TRBJ1-4; 7 bases agree with TRBD1. Germline CDR1 is SNHLY and CDR2 is FYNNEI. V lost 4 bases, J lost 6 bases, and 5 bases stayed unmatched. This CDR3 has 14 residues. CDR3 DNA: TGTGCCAGCAGTGGGTGGACAGGTGATGAAAAACTGTTTTTT. Protein: CASSGWTGDEKLFF.

The V and J genes are TRBV5-1 and TRBJ2-1; 9 bases line up with TRBD2. J lost 3 bases, V lost 3 bases, and 4 bases had no gene match. The CDR3 length is 15 residues. Germline CDR1 SGHRS, CDR2 YFSETQ. CDR3 nucleotides: TGCGCCAGCAGCTGGACTAGCGCCAACTACAATGAGCAGTTCTTC. Translated, it gives CASSWTSANYNEQFF. Full variable domain (remainder filled in from reference TRBV5-1 and TRBJ2-1): KAGVTQTPRYLIKTRGQQVTLSCSPISGHRSVSWYQQTPGQGLQFLFEYFSETQRNKGNFPGRFSGRQFSNSRSEMNVSTLELGDSALYLCASSWTSANYNEQFFGPGTRLTVL.

V usage is TRBV7-8 and J usage is TRBJ2-2, with TRBD2 identical over 11 bases. Germline loops: CDR1 SGHVS, CDR2 FQNEAQ. The CDR3 loop spans 18 amino acids. Trimming took 5 bases from V and 5 from J; bases not matched to a gene: 13. The CDR3 DNA sequence: TGTGCCAGCAGCCCGGAATTGCTACTAGCGGGAGAAACCGGGGAGCTGTTTTTT. As protein: CASSPELLLAGETGELFF.

A few counts support this clone. V and J are TRBV30 and TRBJ2-1; D is possibly TRBD2 (6 bases). The CDR3 runs 14 residues. V lost 0 bases and J lost 9, with 15 bases in between. Germline V lookup: CDR1 GTSNPN, CDR2 SVGIG (reference sequence). The CDR3 bases are TGTGCCTGGAGTGTAATGACTAGTGGTGGTGAGCAGTTCTTC. This codes for CAWSVMTSGGEQFF.

The chain has TRBV30 and TRBJ2-1; 7 nucleotides align to TRBD2. This CDR3 is 13 amino acids long. Germline CDR1 reads GTSNPN; CDR2 reads SVGIG (reference sequence). This CDR3 reads CAMRAGPYNEQFF. In nucleotides, the CDR3 is TGTGCAATGAGAGCGGGACCTTACAATGAGCAGTTCTTC. The full variable domain, in which reference TRBV30 and TRBJ2-1 provide the parts outside the CDR3, is SQTIHQWPATLVQPVGSPLSLECTVEGTSNPNLYWYRQAAGRGLQLLFYSVGIGQISSEVPQNLSASRPQDRQFILSSKKLLLSDSGFYLCAMRAGPYNEQFFGPGTRLTVL.

On this clone: Its ends do not fully match the called genes, so a read error is possible. The CDR3 region has the DNA TGTGCTAGCAGCTTAGGGGGAGGATCCCAAGAGACCCAGTACTTC. It yields the protein CASSLGGGSQETQYF. The V call is TRBV7-7, the J call TRBJ2-5; possibly TRBD1 or TRBD2 for D (6 bases each). Germline CDR1 is SSHAT and CDR2 is FNYEAQ (reference sequence). This CDR3 spans 15 amino acids.

The rearrangement links TRBV10-3 to TRBJ2-1, with a weak D call TRBD1 (5 bases). The ends were cut back, 10 bases at V and 6 bases at J, with 13 bases in the middle. Per the germline V gene, CDR1 is ENHRY and CDR2 is SYGVKD. This CDR3 region has 12 residues. The CDR3 DNA is TGTGCCACGCTGGACACGAGCAATGAGCAGTTCTTC. Translation gives CATLDTSNEQFF.

This clone was counted once. This chain uses TRBV5-8 with TRBJ2-2; unclear D gene. Per the germline V gene, CDR1 is SGHTS and CDR2 is YDEGEE. This CDR3 has 13 amino acids. Deletions cut 3 bases from V and 6 bases from J, with 9 bases between. CDR3 region: CASSSDWAGELFF. The CDR3 DNA reads TGTGCCAGCAGCTCCGACTGGGCCGGGGAGCTGTTTTTT.

The chain combines TRBV5-5 with TRBJ1-3; D gene ambiguous. Trimming removed 0 bases at V and 0 bases at J, with 7 bases between. The germline gives CDR1 SGHKS, CDR2 YYEKEE (reference sequence). This CDR3 is 15 amino acids long. In DNA, the CDR3 is TGTGCCAGCAGCTTGGGGCCCAGCTCTGGAAACACCATATATTTT. Protein sequence: CASSLGPSSGNTIYF.

This chain joins TRBV2 and TRBJ2-2; D is ambiguous. This CDR3 has 13 amino acids. Between the trimmed V and J ends, which lost 8 bases and 1 base, there was a span of 8 bases. Germline V gives CDR1 SNHLY, CDR2 FYNNEI. CDR3 region: CASFPGNTGELFF. The DNA of the CDR3 is TGTGCCAGCTTCCCAGGGAACACCGGGGAGCTGTTTTTT.

This clone was observed a handful of times. This CDR3 reads CASSGDTGSDTQYF. CDR3 in DNA: TGTGCCAGCAGTGGGGATACAGGGTCAGATACGCAGTATTTT. The chain joins TRBV25-1 to TRBJ2-3; possibly TRBD1 for D (6 bases). V was shortened by 4 bases and J by 4 bases, with 12 bases between the two germline ends. CDR3 length: 14 residues. Germline V lookup: CDR1 MGHDK, CDR2 SYGVNS.